This TCR beta chain was found in a study of tumor-infiltrating lymphocytes in primary liver carcinoma. In the study overall: Stage T1-T3 N0M0 tumors spanned about 4.2 to 11 cm.

This clonotype was counted ten times or more. Its antigen is unknown. TCR beta cDNA was made from approximately 540 ng total RNA with a constant-region primer. Each TCR beta library was derived from three nested multiplex PCR rounds that employed slightly modified ARM-PCR. Two initial PCR rounds of around 9 cycles each paired TRBV1-TRBV30 forward primers with a C-beta reverse primer. TCRdb analysed the multiplex PCR reads with MiXCR anew, one entry per CDR3 protein. The data hold 330,000 or so distinct CDR3 sequences, with less than 65% observed a single time. They got blood RNA out of unsorted whole blood and also pulled out germline DNA. Blood samples of around 4 milliliters were drawn preoperatively. Points from the study as a whole: Lesser overlap characterized tumor-adjacent and tumor-blood pairs relative to tumor region pairs. Tumor specimens were characterized by a significantly higher top-250-clone fraction than blood (p = 0.039).

V shed 0 bases and J shed 7 bases, with 19 bases lying between them. Germline CDR1 and CDR2: MNHEY and SVGEGT. The CDR3 spans 17 residues. The sample consisted of peripheral blood. The source of this sequence is a man aged 40-49 years with primary liver carcinoma and hepatitis B virus infection. The V and J genes are TRBV6-2 or TRBV6-3 and TRBJ1-5, with D tentatively TRBD1 (5 bases). CDR3 coding DNA: TGTGCCAGCAGTTACTCATTGCAGGGCTTATTGTTCCAGCCCCAGCATTTT. Translation: CASSYSLQGLLFQPQHF.